This T cell receptor beta chain originates from a study of CD8 T cells in ankylosing spondylitis. Study-wide results and caveats: Relatively scarce in peripheral blood, disease-linked clones were CD8+. In ankylosing spondylitis blood, a motif of 7 to 9 highly homologous TCR beta variants appeared characteristic. Enrichment of disease-linked clones was reportedly significant in matched ankylosing spondylitis synovial fluid.

Trimming stripped 5 bases from V and 4 bases from J, with 16 bases between. The CDR3 spans 15 residues. Germline V lookup: CDR1 SGHAT, CDR2 FQNNGV. Quantitative barcoded 5'-RACE was used to prepare TCR beta libraries. TCRdb redid the calling of the 5' RACE reads with MiXCR, one entry per CDR3 protein. Among around 300,000 distinct CDR3 sequences listed, 11% were seen once. This clonotype has ten or more counts. Its antigen is still unknown. The chain links TRBV11-2 to TRBJ2-3; D is perhaps TRBD2 (5 bases). The TCR comes from a female donor with ankylosing spondylitis or in good health (not recorded which). The sequenced material came from blood, either unsorted or a sorted T cell fraction (not recorded which). This CDR3 reads CASSPSLGGSDTQYF. The DNA for the CDR3 is TGTGCCAGCAGCCCCTCCCTTGGAGGTTCAGATACGCAGTATTTT.